This is a list of T cell receptor beta chains from one sample in a study of blood T cell repertoires in COVID-19. Produced via immunoSEQ multiplex PCR; TCRdb's table is partial and in-frame only. The profile shows fewer than 200,000 clones, more than 80% of them singletons. The sequenced sample consisted of peripheral blood. All receptors derive from a woman aged 40-49 years with COVID-19, enrolled during active disease. Both conserved end residues are part of each CDR3. The D gene is left open where the match is weak. Rows may omit the clone size; those that give it use once, few, many or a size class.

>-|TRBV6-5|16|TRBJ1-4|-
TGTGCCAGCAGTTACTCGGCTTTTGCAACTAATGAAAAACTGTTTTTT
CASSYSAFATNEKLFF
>-|TRBV10-2|13|TRBJ2-7|TRBD2
TGCGCCAGCATTCGACTAGCGGGCAACGAGCAGTACTTC
CASIRLAGNEQYF
>once|TRBV6-5|13|TRBJ2-2|-
TGTGCCAGCTGGCAGATGAACACCGGGGAGCTGTTTTTT
CASWQMNTGELFF
>once|TRBV27|15|TRBJ2-1|TRBD1
TGTGCCAGCAGGCCCGGGACAGGAGACTACAATGAGCAGTTCTTC
CASRPGTGDYNEQFF
>-|TRBV11-3|14|TRBJ2-2|-
TGTGCCAGCAGCTCAACACCTGACACCGGGGAGCTGTTTTTT
CASSSTPDTGELFF
>-|TRBV7-3|13|TRBJ2-7|-
TGTGCCAGCAGCTTCGACAGAGACTACGAGCAGTACTTC
CASSFDRDYEQYF
>few|TRBV11-2|19|TRBJ2-3|TRBD2
TGTGCCAGCAGCCCAGCCCCCCGGACTAGTGGGGGACCCACAGATACGCAGTATTTT
CASSPAPRTSGGPTDTQYF
>-|TRBV9|18|TRBJ2-6|-
TGTGCCAGCAGCGTAGGGACTCGGGCCCACTCTGGGGCCAACGTCCTGACTTTC
CASSVGTRAHSGANVLTF
>few|TRBV4-1|13|TRBJ1-1|-
TGCGCCACAACAAAGCAGGCGAACACTGAAGCTTTCTTT
CATTKQANTEAFF
>-|TRBV24-1|13|TRBJ2-5|-
TGTGCCACCAGTGATTTGGCGGGGGAGACCCAGTACTTC
CATSDLAGETQYF
>-|TRBV11-2|15|TRBJ2-2|TRBD2
TGTGCCAGCAGTCAGACTAGCGGGGGGGCCGGGGAGCTGTTTTTT
CASSQTSGGAGELFF
>-|TRBV28|14|TRBJ2-3|TRBD2
TGTGCCAGCAGTTTTGCAGCGGGGGGGAATACGCAGTATTTT
CASSFAAGGNTQYF
>-|TRBV27|18|TRBJ2-2|TRBD2
TGTGCCAGCAGATCCGGACTAGCGGGAGGATACCTCACCGGGGAGCTGTTTTTT
CASRSGLAGGYLTGELFF
>many|TRBV28|14|TRBJ2-7|-
TGTGCCAGCAGCACGTTATACAGATCCTACGAGCAGTACTTC
CASSTLYRSYEQYF
>once|TRBV7-9|18|TRBJ2-6|-
TGTGCCAGCAGCTTACGTGTGGGGGGGGCCTCTGGGGCCAACGTCCTGACTTTC
CASSLRVGGASGANVLTF
>many|TRBV3-1/TRBV3-2|18|TRBJ1-3|-
TGTGCCAGCAGCCCCCAGGATGGGGGCAGAGTCTCTGGAAACACCATATATTTT
CASSPQDGGRVSGNTIYF
>-|TRBV6-5|15|TRBJ1-5|TRBD1
TGTGCCAGCAGTACCTACAGGGGTGGCAATCAGCCCCAGCATTTT
CASSTYRGGNQPQHF
>-|TRBV9|13|TRBJ2-3|-
TGTGCCAGCAGCGTACCGTCAGCAGATACGCAGTATTTT
CASSVPSADTQYF
>-|TRBV12-5|13|TRBJ2-1|-
TGTGCTAGTGGAAGGCGGAACTACAATGAGCAGTTCTTC
CASGRRNYNEQFF
>-|TRBV3-1/TRBV3-2|15|TRBJ2-6|-
TGTGCCAGCAGCCCGCAGAACTCTGGGGCCAACGTCCTGACTTTC
CASSPQNSGANVLTF
>-|TRBV28|14|TRBJ1-4|-
TGTGCCAGCAGCGATTCCTATCCCAGGGAAAAACTGTTTTTT
CASSDSYPREKLFF
>-|TRBV2|14|TRBJ1-5|-
TGTGCCAGCAGTGAATCGGGTCGGAATCAGCCCCAGCATTTT
CASSESGRNQPQHF
>-|TRBV30|15|TRBJ2-6|-
TGTGCCTGGCGCGCCCCAGGGGCTGGGGCCAACGTCCTGACTTTC
CAWRAPGAGANVLTF
>-|TRBV5-6|15|TRBJ1-2|TRBD1
TGTGCCAGCAGCTTGGTGGACAGGCTCTACTATGGCTACACCTTC
CASSLVDRLYYGYTF
>-|TRBV7-9|14|TRBJ1-2|TRBD1
TGTGCCAGCAGCCTATCCGGGACAGATTATGGCTACACCTTC
CASSLSGTDYGYTF
>once|TRBV18|17|TRBJ2-2|TRBD2
TGTGCCAGCTCACCAGGGATGAGCGGGAGGAACACCGGGGAGCTGTTTTTT
CASSPGMSGRNTGELFF
>few|TRBV7-6|15|TRBJ1-1|-
TGTGCCAGCAGCCCGAGGGGGTGGGGAAGCACTGAAGCTTTCTTT
CASSPRGWGSTEAFF
>few|TRBV5-6|14|TRBJ1-6|TRBD1
TGTGCCAGCAGCCCCGGGACAGGGAGCTCACCCCTCCACTTT
CASSPGTGSSPLHF
>-|TRBV7-8|16|TRBJ2-2|-
TGTGCCAGCAGCTTAGTGGGGGGGCTGGACACCGGGGAGCTGTTTTTT
CASSLVGGLDTGELFF
>-|TRBV7-9|15|TRBJ2-7|-
TGTGCCAGCAGCTTAGATCTTACGAGCTCCTACGAGCAGTACTTC
CASSLDLTSSYEQYF
>-|TRBV5-6|18|TRBJ2-2|TRBD2
TGTGCCAGCAGCTTGATAGGGAGACTAGCGGGAGCGACCGGGGAGCTGTTTTTT
CASSLIGRLAGATGELFF
>-|TRBV15|13|TRBJ2-5|TRBD2
TGTGCCACCCGGGGGGGCACCCAAGAGACCCAGTACTTC
CATRGGTQETQYF
>once|TRBV6-2/TRBV6-3|16|TRBJ2-3|TRBD2
TGTGCCAGCAGTTACTCGGCTAGCGGAATCACAGATACGCAGTATTTT
CASSYSASGITDTQYF
>-|TRBV14|18|TRBJ2-1|TRBD2
TGTGCCAGCAGCCGTAATCAACCCGGGAGGGGGATTTACAATGAGCAGTTCTTC
CASSRNQPGRGIYNEQFF
>-|TRBV7-9|15|TRBJ2-2|-
TGTGCCAGCAGCTTAGATTCAGGGAACACCGGGGAGCTGTTTTTT
CASSLDSGNTGELFF
>few|TRBV13|15|TRBJ1-1|TRBD1
TGTGCCAGCAGCTCTCGGACAGGGGGATTCACTGAAGCTTTCTTT
CASSSRTGGFTEAFF
>-|TRBV27|15|TRBJ2-3|-
TGTGCCAGCAGTTTAAACGGGATAGGCACAGATACGCAGTATTTT
CASSLNGIGTDTQYF
>-|TRBV6-6|14|TRBJ2-1|-
TGTGCCAGCAACTCCCCCCGCGAAGGGGATGAGCAGTTCTTC
CASNSPREGDEQFF
>few|TRBV7-9|14|TRBJ2-2|-
TGTGCCAGCAGCTCCCCAATTGGGAGCGGGGAGCTGTTTTTT
CASSSPIGSGELFF
>-|TRBV28|14|TRBJ1-3|TRBD1
TGTGCCAGCAGTAAAGGGACAGGACGGAACACCATATATTTT
CASSKGTGRNTIYF
>-|TRBV28|16|TRBJ2-7|TRBD2
TGTGCCAGCAGCTCTCAAAGCGGGAGGCTCTCCTACGAGCAGTACTTC
CASSSQSGRLSYEQYF
>-|TRBV2|15|TRBJ2-1|-
TGTGCCAGCAGTGAATTAGCGAGCTCCTACAATGAGCAGTTCTTC
CASSELASSYNEQFF
>-|TRBV9|13|TRBJ1-1|-
TGTGCCAGCAGCGTAGTCCCAGGGCCTGAAGCTTTCTTT
CASSVVPGPEAFF
>-|TRBV27|13|TRBJ1-6|-
TGTGCCAGCAGTTTGCAGGGAGGGTCACCCCTCCACTTT
CASSLQGGSPLHF
>few|TRBV11-3|13|TRBJ1-1|-
TGTGCCAGCAGCTTACAGGAGAACACTGAAGCTTTCTTT
CASSLQENTEAFF
>-|TRBV28|16|TRBJ2-5|TRBD1
TGTGCCAGCAGCTACCCTCAGGGGGCTGTCAGCGAGACCCAGTACTTC
CASSYPQGAVSETQYF
>few|TRBV30|13|TRBJ2-3|-
TGTGCCTGGCAAGGGGGAAGGACAGATACGCAGTATTTT
CAWQGGRTDTQYF
>-|TRBV12-3/TRBV12-4|13|TRBJ1-2|-
TGTGCCAGCAGTGAATCGACAGGCTATGGCTACACCTTC
CASSESTGYGYTF
>-|TRBV6-5|15|TRBJ1-3|TRBD1
TGTGCCAGCAGCGCTACAGGGGTTTTTGGAAACACCATATATTTT
CASSATGVFGNTIYF
>-|TRBV3-1/TRBV3-2|12|TRBJ2-7|-
TGTGCCAGCAGCCACGGCTCCTACGAGCAGTACTTC
CASSHGSYEQYF
>-|TRBV30|14|TRBJ1-1|-
TGTGCCTGGAGTTTCCTCCGGGTGAACACTGAAGCTTTCTTT
CAWSFLRVNTEAFF
>-|TRBV7-2|16|TRBJ2-3|-
TGTGCCAGCAGCTTGTACAGGCGACACAGCACAGATACGCAGTATTTT
CASSLYRRHSTDTQYF
>once|TRBV6-5|16|TRBJ2-7|-
TGTGCCAGCAGTTACTTAAGCGGGCGAAGCTCCTACGAGCAGTACTTC
CASSYLSGRSSYEQYF
>-|TRBV3-1/TRBV3-2|12|TRBJ1-1|-
TGTGCCAGCAGCCCAGGAACTACTGAAGCTTTCTTT
CASSPGTTEAFF
>-|TRBV18|13|TRBJ2-3|-
TGTGCCAGCTCACCACCGACAGCAAATACGCAGTATTTT
CASSPPTANTQYF
>-|TRBV6-5|12|TRBJ1-1|-
TGTGCCAGCAGAAGACAGGAACACGAAGCTTTCTTT
CASRRQEHEAFF
>-|TRBV19|15|TRBJ1-5|-
TGTGCCAGTAAGGGGGGGTGGGGAGTCAATCAGCCCCAGCATTTT
CASKGGWGVNQPQHF
>-|TRBV5-4|14|TRBJ1-1|-
TGTGCCAGCAGCCCTATGGGCAGGGGTGATGAAGCTTTCTTT
CASSPMGRGDEAFF
>few|TRBV6-5|15|TRBJ2-3|TRBD2
TGTGCCAGCAGAGTTAGCGGGGCCGGAACAGATACGCAGTATTTT
CASRVSGAGTDTQYF